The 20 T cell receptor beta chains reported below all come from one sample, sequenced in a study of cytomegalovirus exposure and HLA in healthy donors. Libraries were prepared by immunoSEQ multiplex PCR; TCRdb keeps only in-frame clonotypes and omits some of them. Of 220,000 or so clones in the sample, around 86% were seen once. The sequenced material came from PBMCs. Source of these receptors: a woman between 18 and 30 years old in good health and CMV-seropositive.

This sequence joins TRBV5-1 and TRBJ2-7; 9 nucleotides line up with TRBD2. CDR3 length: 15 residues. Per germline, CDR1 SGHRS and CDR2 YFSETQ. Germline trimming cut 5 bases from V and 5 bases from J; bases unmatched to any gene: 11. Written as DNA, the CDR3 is TGCGCCAGCAGGGGAGCTAGCGGGACGTCCGACGAGCAGTACTTC. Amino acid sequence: CASRGASGTSDEQYF.

The CDR3 loop reads CASRWDYTYNEQFF. Written as DNA, the CDR3 is TGTGCCAGTAGGTGGGACTACACATACAATGAGCAGTTCTTC. V gene TRBV27 combines with J gene TRBJ2-1; 7 nucleotides agree with TRBD2. Germline CDR1 is MNHEY and CDR2 is SMNVEV (reference sequence). The CDR3 sequence is 14 residues long. V shed 9 bases, J shed 4 bases, and the junction held 9 bases outside the gene matches.

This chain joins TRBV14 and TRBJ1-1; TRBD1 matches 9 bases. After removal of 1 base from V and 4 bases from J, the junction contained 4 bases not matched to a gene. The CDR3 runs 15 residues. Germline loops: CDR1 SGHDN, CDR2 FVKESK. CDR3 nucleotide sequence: TGTGCCAGCAGCCAAGGGACAGGGGTTTTCACTGAAGCTTTCTTT. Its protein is CASSQGTGVFTEAFF.

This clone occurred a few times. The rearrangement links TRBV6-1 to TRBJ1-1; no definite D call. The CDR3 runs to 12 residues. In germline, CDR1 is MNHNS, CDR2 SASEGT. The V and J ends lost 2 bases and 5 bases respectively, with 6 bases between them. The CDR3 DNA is TGTGCCAGCAGTGAACGGAGAACTGAAGCTTTCTTT. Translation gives CASSERRTEAFF.

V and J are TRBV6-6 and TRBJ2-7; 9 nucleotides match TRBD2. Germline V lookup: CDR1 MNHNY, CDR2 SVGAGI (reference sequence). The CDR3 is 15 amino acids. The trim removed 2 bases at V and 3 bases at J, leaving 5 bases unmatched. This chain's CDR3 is CASSYLGSGGYEQYF. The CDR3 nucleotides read TGTGCCAGCAGTTACCTCGGTAGCGGGGGCTACGAGCAGTACTTC.

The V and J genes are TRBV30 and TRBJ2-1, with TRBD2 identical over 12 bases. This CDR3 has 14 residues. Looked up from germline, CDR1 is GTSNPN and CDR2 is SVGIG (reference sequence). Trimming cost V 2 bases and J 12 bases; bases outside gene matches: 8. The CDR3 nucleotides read TGTGCCTGGAGTAGAGGACTAGCGGGATTCGGGCAGTTCTTC. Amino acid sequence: CAWSRGLAGFGQFF.

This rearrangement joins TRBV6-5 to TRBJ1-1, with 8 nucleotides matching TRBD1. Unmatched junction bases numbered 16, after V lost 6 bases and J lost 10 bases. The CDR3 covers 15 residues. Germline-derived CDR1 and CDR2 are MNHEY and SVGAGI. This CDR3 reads CASSQPGTGGLLAFF. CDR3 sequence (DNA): TGTGCCAGCAGCCAACCCGGGACAGGAGGTTTGTTAGCTTTCTTT.

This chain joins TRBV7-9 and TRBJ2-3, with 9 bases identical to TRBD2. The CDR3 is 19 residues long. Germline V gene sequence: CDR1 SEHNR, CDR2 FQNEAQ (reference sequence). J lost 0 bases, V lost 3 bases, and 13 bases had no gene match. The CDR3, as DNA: TGTGCCAGCAGCTTTGGGCTAGCGGGACCCGGAGGTAGCACAGATACGCAGTATTTT. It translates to CASSFGLAGPGGSTDTQYF.

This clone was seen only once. The CDR3 sequence is CASSLGFGGTEAFF. As DNA, the CDR3 is TGTGCCAGCAGTTTAGGGTTTGGAGGGACTGAAGCTTTCTTT. This chain connects TRBV27 to TRBJ1-1; D unresolved. The CDR3 consists of 14 residues. Trimming took 2 bases from V and 5 from J, leaving 12 bases between them. Germline CDR1 is MNHEY and CDR2 is SMNVEV (reference sequence).

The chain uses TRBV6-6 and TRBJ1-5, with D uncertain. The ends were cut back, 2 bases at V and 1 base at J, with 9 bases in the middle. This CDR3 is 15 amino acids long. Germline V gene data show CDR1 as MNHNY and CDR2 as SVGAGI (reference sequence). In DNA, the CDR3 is TGTGCCAGCAGTTACCGGGGTGGGAGCAATCAGCCCCAGCATTTT. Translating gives CASSYRGGSNQPQHF.

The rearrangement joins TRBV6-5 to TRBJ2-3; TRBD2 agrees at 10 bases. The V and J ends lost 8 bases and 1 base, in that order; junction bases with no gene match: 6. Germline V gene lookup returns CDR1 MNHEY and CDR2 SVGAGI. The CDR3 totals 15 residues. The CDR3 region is CASSASGSGTDTQYF. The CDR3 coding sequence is TGTGCCAGCTCGGCTAGCGGGAGCGGCACAGATACGCAGTATTTT.

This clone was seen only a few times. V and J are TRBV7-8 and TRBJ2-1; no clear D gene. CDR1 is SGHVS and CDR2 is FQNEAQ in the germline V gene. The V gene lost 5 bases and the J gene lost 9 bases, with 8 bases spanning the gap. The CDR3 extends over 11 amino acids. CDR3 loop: CASSELVEQFF. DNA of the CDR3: TGTGCCAGCAGCGAATTAGTTGAGCAGTTCTTC.

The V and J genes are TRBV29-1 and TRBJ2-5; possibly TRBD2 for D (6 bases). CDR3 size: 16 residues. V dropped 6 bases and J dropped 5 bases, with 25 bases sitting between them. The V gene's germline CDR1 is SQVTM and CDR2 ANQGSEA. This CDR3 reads CSVWGDGRLEGETQYF. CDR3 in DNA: TGCAGCGTGTGGGGGGACGGTAGACTTGAAGGGGAGACCCAGTACTTC.

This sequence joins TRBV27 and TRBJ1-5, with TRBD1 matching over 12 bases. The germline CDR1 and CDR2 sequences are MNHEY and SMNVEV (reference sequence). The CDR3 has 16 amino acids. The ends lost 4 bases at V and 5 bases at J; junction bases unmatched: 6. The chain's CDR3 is CASSSSGTGGHQPQHF. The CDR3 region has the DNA TGTGCCAGCAGTTCCTCCGGGACAGGGGGCCATCAGCCCCAGCATTTT.

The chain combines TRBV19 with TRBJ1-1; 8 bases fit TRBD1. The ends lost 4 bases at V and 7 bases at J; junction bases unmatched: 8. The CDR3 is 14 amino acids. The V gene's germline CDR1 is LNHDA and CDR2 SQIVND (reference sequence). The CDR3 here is CASSTGTGGSEAFF. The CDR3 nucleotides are TGTGCCAGTAGTACCGGTACAGGGGGGAGTGAAGCTTTCTTT.

The CDR3 here is CASGTGTYEQYF. The CDR3 DNA sequence: TGTGCCAGTGGGACAGGAACCTACGAGCAGTACTTC. V usage is TRBV19 and J usage is TRBJ2-7, with 8 bases aligning to TRBD1. CDR3 size: 12 residues. The V and J ends lost 8 bases and 2 bases, in that order; junction bases with no gene match: 2. Germline CDR1 LNHDA, CDR2 SQIVND (reference sequence).

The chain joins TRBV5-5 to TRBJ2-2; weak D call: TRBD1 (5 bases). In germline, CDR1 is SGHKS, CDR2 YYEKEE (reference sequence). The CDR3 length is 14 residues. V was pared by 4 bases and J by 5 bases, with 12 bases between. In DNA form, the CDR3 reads TGTGCCAGCAGCCCATTGACAGTAACCGGGGAGCTGTTTTTT. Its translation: CASSPLTVTGELFF.

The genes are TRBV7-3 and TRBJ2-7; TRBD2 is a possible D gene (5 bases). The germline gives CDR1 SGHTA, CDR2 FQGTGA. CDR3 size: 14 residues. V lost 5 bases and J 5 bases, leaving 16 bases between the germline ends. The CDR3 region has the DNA TGTGCCAGCAGCCCCCCCGGGATCCTCCACGAGCAGTACTTC. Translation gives CASSPPGILHEQYF.

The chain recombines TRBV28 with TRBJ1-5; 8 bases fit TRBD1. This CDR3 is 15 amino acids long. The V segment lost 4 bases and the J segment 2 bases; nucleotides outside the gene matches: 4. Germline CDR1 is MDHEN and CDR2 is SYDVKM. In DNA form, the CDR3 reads TGTGCCAGCAGTTACAGGGGGTTTGGCAATCAGCCCCAGCATTTT. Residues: CASSYRGFGNQPQHF.

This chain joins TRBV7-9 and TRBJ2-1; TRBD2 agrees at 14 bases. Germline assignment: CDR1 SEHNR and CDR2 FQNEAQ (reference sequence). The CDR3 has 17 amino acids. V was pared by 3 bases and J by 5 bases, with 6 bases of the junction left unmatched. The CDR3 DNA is TGTGCCAGCAGCTTGAACTGGGGACTAGCGGGAGACAATGAGCAGTTCTTC. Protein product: CASSLNWGLAGDNEQFF.